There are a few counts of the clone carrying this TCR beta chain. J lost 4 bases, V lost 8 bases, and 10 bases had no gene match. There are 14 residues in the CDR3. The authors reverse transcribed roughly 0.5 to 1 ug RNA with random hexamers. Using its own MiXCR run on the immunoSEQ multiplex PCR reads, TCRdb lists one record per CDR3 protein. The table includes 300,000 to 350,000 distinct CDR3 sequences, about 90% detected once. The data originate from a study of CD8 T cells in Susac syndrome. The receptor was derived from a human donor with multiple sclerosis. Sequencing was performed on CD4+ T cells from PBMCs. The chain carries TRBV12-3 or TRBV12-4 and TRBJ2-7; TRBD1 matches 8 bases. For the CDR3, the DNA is TGTGCCAGCTCACCCGGGACAGGCCCGTACGAGCAGTACTTC. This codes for CASSPGTGPYEQYF.